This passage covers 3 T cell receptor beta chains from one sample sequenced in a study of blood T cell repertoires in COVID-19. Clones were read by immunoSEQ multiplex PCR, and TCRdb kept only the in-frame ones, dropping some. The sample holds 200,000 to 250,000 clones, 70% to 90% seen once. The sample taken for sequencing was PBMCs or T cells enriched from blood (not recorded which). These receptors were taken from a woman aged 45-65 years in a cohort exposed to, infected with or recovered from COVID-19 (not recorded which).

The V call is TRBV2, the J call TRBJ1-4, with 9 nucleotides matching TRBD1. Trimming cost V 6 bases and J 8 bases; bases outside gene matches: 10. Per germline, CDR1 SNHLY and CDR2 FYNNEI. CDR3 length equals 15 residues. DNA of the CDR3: TGTGCCAGCAGGTCCACCGGGACAGGGAGGGAAAAACTGTTTTTT. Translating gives CASRSTGTGREKLFF.

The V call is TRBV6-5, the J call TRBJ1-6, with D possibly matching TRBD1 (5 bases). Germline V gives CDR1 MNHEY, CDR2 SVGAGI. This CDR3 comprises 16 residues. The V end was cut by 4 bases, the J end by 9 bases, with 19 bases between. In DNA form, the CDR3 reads TGTGCCAGCAGTTCCGTCGACAGCGCAAGGGGTTCACCCCTCCACTTT. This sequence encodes CASSSVDSARGSPLHF.

DNA of the CDR3: TGCGCCACCGCGGGGGCGGGTGGCTACACCTTC. Protein sequence: CATAGAGGYTF. The chain employs TRBV10-2 and TRBJ1-2; D may be TRBD1 (6 bases). In germline, CDR1 is WSHSY, CDR2 SAAADI. This CDR3 region has 11 residues. V was trimmed by 10 bases and J by 7 bases, leaving 13 bases between them.